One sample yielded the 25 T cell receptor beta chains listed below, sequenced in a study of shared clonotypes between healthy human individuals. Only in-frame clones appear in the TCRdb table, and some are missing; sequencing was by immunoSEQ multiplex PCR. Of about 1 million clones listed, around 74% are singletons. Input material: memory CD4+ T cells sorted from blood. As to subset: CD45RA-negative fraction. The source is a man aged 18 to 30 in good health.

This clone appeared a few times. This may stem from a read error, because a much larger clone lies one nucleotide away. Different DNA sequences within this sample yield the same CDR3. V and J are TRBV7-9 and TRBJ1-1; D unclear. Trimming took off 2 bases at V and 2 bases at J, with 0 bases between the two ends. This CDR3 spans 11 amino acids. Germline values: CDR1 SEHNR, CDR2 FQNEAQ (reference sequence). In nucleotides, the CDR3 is TGTGCCAGCAGCTTAAACACTGAAGCTTTCTTT. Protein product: CASSLNTEAFF.

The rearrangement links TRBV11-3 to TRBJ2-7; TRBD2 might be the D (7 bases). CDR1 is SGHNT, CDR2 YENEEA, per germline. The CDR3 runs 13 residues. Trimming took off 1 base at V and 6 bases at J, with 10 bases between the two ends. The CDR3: CASSLGGGGEQYF. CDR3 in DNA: TGTGCCAGCAGCTTAGGCGGGGGCGGCGAGCAGTACTTC. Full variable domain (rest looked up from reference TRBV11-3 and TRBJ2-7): EAGVVQSPRYKIIEKKQPVAFWCNPISGHNTLYWYLQNLGQGPELLIRYENEEAVDDSQLPKDRFSAERLKGVDSTLKIQPAELGDSAVYLCASSLGGGGEQYFGPGTRLTVT.

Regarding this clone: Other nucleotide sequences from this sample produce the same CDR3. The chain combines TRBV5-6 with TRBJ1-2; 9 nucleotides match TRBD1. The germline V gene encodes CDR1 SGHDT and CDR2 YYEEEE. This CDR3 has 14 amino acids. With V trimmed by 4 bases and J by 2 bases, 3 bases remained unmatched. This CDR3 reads CASSRDRANYGYTF. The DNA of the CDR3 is TGTGCCAGCAGCCGGGACAGGGCCAACTATGGCTACACCTTC.

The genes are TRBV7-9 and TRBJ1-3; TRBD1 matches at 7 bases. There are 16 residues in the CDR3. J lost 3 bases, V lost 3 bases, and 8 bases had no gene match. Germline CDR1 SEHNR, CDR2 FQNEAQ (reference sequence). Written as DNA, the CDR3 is TGTGCCAGCAGCTTGCGACAGGGAATACTTGGAAACACCATATATTTT. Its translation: CASSLRQGILGNTIYF.

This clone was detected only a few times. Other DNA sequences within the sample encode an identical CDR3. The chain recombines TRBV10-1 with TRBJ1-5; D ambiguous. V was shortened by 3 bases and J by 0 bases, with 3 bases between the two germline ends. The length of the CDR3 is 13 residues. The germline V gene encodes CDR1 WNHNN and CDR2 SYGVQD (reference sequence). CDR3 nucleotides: TGCGCCAGCAGTGATAATAGCAATCAGCCCCAGCATTTT. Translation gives CASSDNSNQPQHF.

CDR3 nucleotides: TGTGCCAGCAGCTCCGGGACGGATAAAGAGACCCAGTACTTC. This encodes CASSSGTDKETQYF. The J gene is TRBJ2-5, the V gene TRBV5-5, with D tentatively TRBD1 or TRBD2 (5 bases each). Trimming removed 3 bases from V and 3 bases from J, with 12 bases in between. Germline V CDR1 and CDR2: SGHKS, YYEKEE (reference sequence). The CDR3 is 14 residues long.

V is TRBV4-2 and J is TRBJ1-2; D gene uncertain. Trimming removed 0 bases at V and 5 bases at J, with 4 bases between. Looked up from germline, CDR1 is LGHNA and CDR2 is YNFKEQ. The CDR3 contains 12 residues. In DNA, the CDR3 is TGTGCCAGCAGCCAAGAACTTTATGGCTACACCTTC. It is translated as CASSQELYGYTF.

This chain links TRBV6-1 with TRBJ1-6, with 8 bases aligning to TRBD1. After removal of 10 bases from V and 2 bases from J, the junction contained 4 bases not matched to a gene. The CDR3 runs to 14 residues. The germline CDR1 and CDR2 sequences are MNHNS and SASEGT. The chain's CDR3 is CATQGATYNSPLHF. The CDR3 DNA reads TGTGCCACCCAGGGGGCTACCTATAATTCACCCCTCCACTTT.

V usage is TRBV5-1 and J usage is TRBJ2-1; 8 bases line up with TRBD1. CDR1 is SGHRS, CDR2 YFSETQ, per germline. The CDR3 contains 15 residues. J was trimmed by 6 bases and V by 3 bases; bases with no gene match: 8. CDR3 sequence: CASSSRTGPVNEQFF. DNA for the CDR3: TGCGCCAGCAGCTCCCGGACAGGGCCTGTCAATGAGCAGTTCTTC.

The CDR3 nucleotides are TGTGCCAGCAGTCAACAGGGGTTCTCCTACGAGCAGTACTTC. Translated: CASSQQGFSYEQYF. This chain connects TRBV2 to TRBJ2-7; 7 positions agree with TRBD1. CDR1 and CDR2 (germline): SNHLY, FYNNEI. CDR3 size: 14 residues. The V and J ends lost 5 bases and 0 bases, in that order; junction bases with no gene match: 4.

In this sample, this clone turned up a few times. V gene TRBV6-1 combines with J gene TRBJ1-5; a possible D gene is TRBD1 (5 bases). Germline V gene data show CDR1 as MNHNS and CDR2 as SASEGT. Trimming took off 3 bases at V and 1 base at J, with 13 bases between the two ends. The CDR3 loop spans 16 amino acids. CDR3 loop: CASSDRGRVSNQPQHF. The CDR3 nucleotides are TGTGCCAGCAGTGATAGGGGTAGGGTCAGCAATCAGCCCCAGCATTTT.

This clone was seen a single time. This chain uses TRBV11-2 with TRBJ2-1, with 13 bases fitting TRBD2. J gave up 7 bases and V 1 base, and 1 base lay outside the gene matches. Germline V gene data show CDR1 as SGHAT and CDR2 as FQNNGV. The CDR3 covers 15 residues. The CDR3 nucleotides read TGTGCCAGCAGCTTAGTACTAGCGGGAGGGAATGAGCAGTTCTTC. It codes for CASSLVLAGGNEQFF.

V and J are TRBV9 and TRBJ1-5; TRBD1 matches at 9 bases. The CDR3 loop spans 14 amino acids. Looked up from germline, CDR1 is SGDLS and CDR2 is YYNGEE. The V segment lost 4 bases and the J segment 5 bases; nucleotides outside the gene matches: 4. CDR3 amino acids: CASSTTGGHQPQHF. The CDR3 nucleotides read TGTGCCAGCAGCACTACAGGGGGCCATCAGCCCCAGCATTTT.

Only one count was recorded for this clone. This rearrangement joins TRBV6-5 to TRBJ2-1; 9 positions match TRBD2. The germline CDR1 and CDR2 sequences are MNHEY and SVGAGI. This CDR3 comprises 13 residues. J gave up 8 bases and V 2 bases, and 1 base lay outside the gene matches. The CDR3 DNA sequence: TGTGCCAGCAGTTACGGCGGGGGGGATGAGCAGTTCTTC. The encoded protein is CASSYGGGDEQFF.

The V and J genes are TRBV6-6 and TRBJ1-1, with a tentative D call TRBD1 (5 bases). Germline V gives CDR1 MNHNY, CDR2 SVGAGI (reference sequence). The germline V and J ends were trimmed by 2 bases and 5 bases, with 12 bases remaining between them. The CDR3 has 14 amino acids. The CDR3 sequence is CASSYGVGATEAFF. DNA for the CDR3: TGTGCCAGCAGTTACGGGGTTGGGGCGACTGAAGCTTTCTTT.

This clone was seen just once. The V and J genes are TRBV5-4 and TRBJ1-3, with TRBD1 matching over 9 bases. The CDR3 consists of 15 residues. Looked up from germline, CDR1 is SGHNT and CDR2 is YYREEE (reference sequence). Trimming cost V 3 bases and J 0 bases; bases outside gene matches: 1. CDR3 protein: CASSSDRGSGNTIYF. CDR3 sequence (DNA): TGTGCCAGCAGCTCGGACAGGGGCTCTGGAAACACCATATATTTT.

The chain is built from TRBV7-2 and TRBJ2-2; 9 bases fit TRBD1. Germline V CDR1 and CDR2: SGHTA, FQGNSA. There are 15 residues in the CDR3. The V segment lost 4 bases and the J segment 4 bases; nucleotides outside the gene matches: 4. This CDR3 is CASSYPTGGTGELFF. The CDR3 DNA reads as TGTGCCAGCAGCTACCCGACAGGGGGCACCGGGGAGCTGTTTTTT.

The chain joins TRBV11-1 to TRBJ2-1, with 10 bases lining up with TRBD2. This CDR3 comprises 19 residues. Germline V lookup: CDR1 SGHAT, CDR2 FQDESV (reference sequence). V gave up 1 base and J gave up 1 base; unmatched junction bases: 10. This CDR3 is CASSLGRQRGGSSYNEQFF. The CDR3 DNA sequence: TGTGCCAGCAGCTTAGGCCGCCAGCGGGGGGGTTCGTCCTACAATGAGCAGTTCTTC.

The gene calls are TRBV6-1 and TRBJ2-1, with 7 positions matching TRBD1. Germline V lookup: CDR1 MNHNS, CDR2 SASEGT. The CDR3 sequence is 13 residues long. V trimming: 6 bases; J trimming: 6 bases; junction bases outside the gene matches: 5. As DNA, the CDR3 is TGTGCCAGCAGGATGACAGGGCTCAATGAGCAGTTCTTC. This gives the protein CASRMTGLNEQFF.

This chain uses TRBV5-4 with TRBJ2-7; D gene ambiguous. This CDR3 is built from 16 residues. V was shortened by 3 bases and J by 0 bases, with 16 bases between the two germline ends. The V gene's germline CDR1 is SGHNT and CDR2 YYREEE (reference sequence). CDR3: CASSYNRNKGSYEQYF. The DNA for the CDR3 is TGTGCCAGCAGCTATAACCGAAACAAGGGCTCCTACGAGCAGTACTTC.

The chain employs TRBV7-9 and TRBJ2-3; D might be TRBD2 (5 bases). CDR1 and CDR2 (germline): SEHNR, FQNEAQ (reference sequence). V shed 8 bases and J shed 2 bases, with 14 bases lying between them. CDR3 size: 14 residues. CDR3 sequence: CASGIGLPTDTQYF. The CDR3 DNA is TGTGCCAGCGGGATTGGACTGCCCACAGATACGCAGTATTTT.

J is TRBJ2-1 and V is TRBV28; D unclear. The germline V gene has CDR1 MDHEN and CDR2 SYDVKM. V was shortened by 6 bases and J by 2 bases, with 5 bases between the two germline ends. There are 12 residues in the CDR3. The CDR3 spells CASSPPYNEQFF. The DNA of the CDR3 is TGTGCCAGCAGCCCCCCCTACAATGAGCAGTTCTTC.

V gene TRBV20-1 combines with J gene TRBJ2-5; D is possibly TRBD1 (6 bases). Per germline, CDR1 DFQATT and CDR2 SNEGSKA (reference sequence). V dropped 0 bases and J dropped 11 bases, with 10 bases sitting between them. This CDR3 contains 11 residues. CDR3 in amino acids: CSARENREQYF. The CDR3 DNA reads TGCAGTGCTAGAGAAAACAGGGAACAGTACTTC.

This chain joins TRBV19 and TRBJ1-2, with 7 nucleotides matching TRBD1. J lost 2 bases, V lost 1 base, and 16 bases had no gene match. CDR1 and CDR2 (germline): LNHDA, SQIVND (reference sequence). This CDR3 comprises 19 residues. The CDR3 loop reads CASSIVSGMGRGQNYGYTF. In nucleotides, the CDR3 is TGTGCCAGTAGTATAGTCTCCGGGATGGGACGGGGACAGAACTATGGCTACACCTTC.

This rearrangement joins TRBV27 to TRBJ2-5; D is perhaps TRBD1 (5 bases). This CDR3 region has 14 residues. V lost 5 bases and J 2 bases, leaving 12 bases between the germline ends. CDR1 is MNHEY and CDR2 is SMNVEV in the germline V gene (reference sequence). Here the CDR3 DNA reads TGTGCCAGCAGTCCGGCGACAGTTCAAGAGACCCAGTACTTC. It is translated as CASSPATVQETQYF.